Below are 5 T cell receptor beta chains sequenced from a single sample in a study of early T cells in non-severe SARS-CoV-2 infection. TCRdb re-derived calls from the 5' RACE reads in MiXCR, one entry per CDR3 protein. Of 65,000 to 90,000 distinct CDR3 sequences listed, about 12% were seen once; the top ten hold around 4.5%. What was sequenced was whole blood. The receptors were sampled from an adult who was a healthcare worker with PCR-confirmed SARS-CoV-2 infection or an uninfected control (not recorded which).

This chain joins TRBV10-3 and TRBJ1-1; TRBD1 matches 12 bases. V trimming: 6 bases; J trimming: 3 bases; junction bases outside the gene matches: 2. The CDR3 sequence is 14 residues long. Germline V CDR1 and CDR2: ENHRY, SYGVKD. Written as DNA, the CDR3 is TGTGCCATCAGGGGACAGGGGGCGGACACTGAAGCTTTCTTT. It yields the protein CAIRGQGADTEAFF.

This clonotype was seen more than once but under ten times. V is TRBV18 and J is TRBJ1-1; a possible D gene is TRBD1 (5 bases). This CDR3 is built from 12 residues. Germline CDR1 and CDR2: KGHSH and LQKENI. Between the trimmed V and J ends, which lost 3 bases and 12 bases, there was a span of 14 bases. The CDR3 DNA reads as TGTGCCAGCTCACCGGTGGGGGGTTCGACTTTCTTT. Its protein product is CASSPVGGSTFF.

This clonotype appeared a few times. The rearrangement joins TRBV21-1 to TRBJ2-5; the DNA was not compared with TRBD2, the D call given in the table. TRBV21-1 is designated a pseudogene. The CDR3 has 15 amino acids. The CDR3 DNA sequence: TGTGCCAGCAGCGGGCCAGCGGGGCCCCAAGAGACCCAGTACTTC. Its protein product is CASSGPAGPQETQYF.

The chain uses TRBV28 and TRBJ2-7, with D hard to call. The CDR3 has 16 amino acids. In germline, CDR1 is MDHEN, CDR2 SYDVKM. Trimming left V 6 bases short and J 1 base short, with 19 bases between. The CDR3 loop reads CASSWSWAEPSYEQYF. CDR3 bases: TGTGCCAGCAGCTGGTCCTGGGCGGAGCCTTCCTACGAGCAGTACTTC.

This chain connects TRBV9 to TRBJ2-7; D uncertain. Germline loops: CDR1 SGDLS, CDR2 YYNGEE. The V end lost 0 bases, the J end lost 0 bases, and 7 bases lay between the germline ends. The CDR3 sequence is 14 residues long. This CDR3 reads CASSVDYTSYEQYF. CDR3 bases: TGTGCCAGCAGCGTAGATTATACCTCCTACGAGCAGTACTTC.